A single sample is the source of the 32 T cell receptor beta chains below, sequenced in a study of metastatic and nonmetastatic thyroid tumors. All patients reached thyroid surgery having received no treatment beforehand. Via MiXCR, TCRdb re-called the PCR reads. This sample has under 50,000 clones, with over 20% found just once. The sequenced sample was blood. These receptors all stem from a male donor with papillary thyroid cancer or a benign thyroid nodule (not recorded which). Some clones in this sample may be carry-over from other donors' samples.

This clone was observed many times. The rearrangement joins TRBV7-2 to TRBJ2-1; 8 bases match TRBD2. V lost 3 bases to trimming and J lost 4 bases; unmatched junction nucleotides: 8. Germline loops: CDR1 SGHTA, CDR2 FQGNSA. The CDR3 sequence is 16 residues long. The CDR3 protein is CASSFGAGVLYNEQFF. In nucleotides, the CDR3 is TGTGCCAGCAGCTTCGGAGCGGGAGTTCTTTACAATGAGCAGTTCTTC.

The DNA for the CDR3 is TGTGCCAGCAGCCCATTCGGGAATCAGCCCCAGCATTTT. Its protein product is CASSPFGNQPQHF. This chain links TRBV5-6 with TRBJ1-5, with D unclear. Per the germline V gene, CDR1 is SGHDT and CDR2 is YYEEEE. V was trimmed by 4 bases and J by 4 bases, leaving 9 bases between them. CDR3 length: 13 residues.

This clone was seen at least ten times. The junction shows a germline mismatch at one end, possibly a read error. V usage is TRBV4-2 and J usage is TRBJ1-2, with D possibly TRBD1 on 6 matching bases. Germline V CDR1 and CDR2: LGHNA, YNFKEQ. The CDR3 loop spans 11 amino acids. CDR3 in amino acids: CASRQGGPYTF. The CDR3 DNA is TGTGCCAGCAGGCAAGGGGGTCCTTACACCTTC.

V usage is TRBV15 and J usage is TRBJ1-6; 9 bases map to TRBD1. The CDR3 runs to 15 residues. Germline V gene data show CDR1 as LNHNV and CDR2 as YYDKDF (reference sequence). V trimming: 8 bases; J trimming: 7 bases; junction bases outside the gene matches: 9. Here the CDR3 reads CATSRTGTGNSPLHF. In nucleotides, the CDR3 is TGTGCCACCTCACGAACCGGGACAGGGAATTCACCCCTCCACTTT.

This clone occurred many times. This chain connects TRBV27 to TRBJ2-7; D gene unclear. The V gene's germline CDR1 is MNHEY and CDR2 SMNVEV (reference sequence). V was clipped by 5 bases and J by 3 bases, with 5 bases between them. This CDR3 has 11 residues. The CDR3 here is CASSDGYEQYF. CDR3 sequence (DNA): TGTGCCAGCAGTGACGGCTACGAGCAGTACTTC.

About this clone: Because it lacks the conserved phenylalanine or tryptophan at the end, this CDR3 is likely a read error. The V gene is TRBV6-1, the J gene TRBJ1-1; 7 bases line up with TRBD1. The J segment lost 0 bases and the V segment lost 5 bases, leaving 3 bases of the junction unmatched. Germline assignment: CDR1 MNHNS and CDR2 SASEGT. The length of the CDR3 is 14 residues. The DNA for the CDR3 is TGTGCCAGCAGTACAACAGGGGTGAACACTGAAGCTTTCCTT. Its protein is CASSTTGVNTEAFL.

This clone showed up many times. The chain carries TRBV7-8 and TRBJ2-1; possible D gene TRBD2, 6 bases. Germline CDR1 is SGHVS and CDR2 is FQNEAQ. V shed 2 bases and J shed 5 bases, with 10 bases lying between them. This CDR3 has 14 amino acids. CDR3: CASSLSEGNNEQFF. The CDR3 nucleotides read TGTGCCAGCAGCTTATCGGAGGGAAACAATGAGCAGTTCTTC. The full variable domain, completed using reference TRBV7-8 and TRBJ2-1, is GAGVSQSPRYKVAKRGQDVALRCDPISGHVSLFWYQQALGQGPEFLTYFQNEAQLDKSGLPSDRFFAERPEGSVSTLKIQRTQQEDSAVYLCASSLSEGNNEQFFGPGTRLTVL.

The chain combines TRBV20-1 with TRBJ2-1; TRBD1 agrees at 8 bases. This CDR3 comprises 15 residues. Germline CDR1 reads DFQATT; CDR2 reads SNEGSKA (reference sequence). J gave up 3 bases and V 1 base, and 5 bases lay outside the gene matches. The DNA for the CDR3 is TGCAGTGCTAGAGTACAGGGGGAGGACTACAATGAGCAGTTCTTC. It specifies CSARVQGEDYNEQFF.

Comments on this clone: A read error is possible here, since a much larger clone lies one base away. The rearrangement uses TRBV6-1 and TRBJ2-7; 9 nucleotides align to TRBD2. The junction had 9 bases not matched to a gene; V was cut back by 10 bases and J by 2 bases. CDR1 is MNHNS and CDR2 is SASEGT in the germline V gene. This CDR3 region has 14 residues. The CDR3 DNA reads as TGTGCCAACAGGGGCGGGGGGGGGCCCTACGAGCAGTACTTC. It encodes CANRGGGGPYEQYF.

The table lists this clone with many counts. The genes are TRBV20-1 and TRBJ2-3, with 8 bases lining up with TRBD1. Germline CDR1 DFQATT, CDR2 SNEGSKA (reference sequence). V shed 4 bases, J shed 3 bases, and the junction held 12 bases outside the gene matches. The CDR3 sequence is 16 residues long. CDR3 nucleotide sequence: TGCAGTGCTATGCATACCAGGGGGCGGGTGACAGATACGCAGTATTTT. This encodes CSAMHTRGRVTDTQYF.

This clone was seen a few times. The rearrangement joins TRBV7-8 to TRBJ1-2; 7 nucleotides match TRBD1. CDR3 length: 17 residues. Germline V lookup: CDR1 SGHVS, CDR2 FQNEAQ. Trimming took 5 bases from V and 0 from J; bases not matched to a gene: 12. The CDR3 DNA sequence: TGTGCCAGCAGCAAAGGGGCCAGGGGGATTTCTAACTATGGCTACACCTTC. It is translated as CASSKGARGISNYGYTF.

This clone was detected ten times or more. The gene calls are TRBV20-1 and TRBJ1-2, with 11 bases fitting TRBD1. Germline CDR1 reads DFQATT; CDR2 reads SNEGSKA (reference sequence). The ends lost 0 bases at V and 8 bases at J; junction bases unmatched: 2. This CDR3 is built from 13 residues. CDR3 loop: CSAREDRGRGYTF. The CDR3 DNA reads as TGCAGTGCTAGAGAGGACAGGGGGCGCGGCTACACCTTC.

The chain is built from TRBV5-1 and TRBJ1-2, with D perhaps TRBD1 (5 bases). Germline assignment: CDR1 SGHRS and CDR2 YFSETQ. Trimming left V 5 bases short and J 8 bases short, with 13 bases between. CDR3 length: 12 amino acids. Here the CDR3 reads CASRVVGEGYTF. CDR3 coding DNA: TGCGCCAGCAGAGTGGTGGGGGAAGGCTACACCTTC.

V gene TRBV5-1 combines with J gene TRBJ2-1; 7 bases fit TRBD2. Germline V lookup: CDR1 SGHRS, CDR2 YFSETQ. The CDR3 has 15 residues. Trimming cost V 1 base and J 4 bases; bases outside gene matches: 5. CDR3: CASSLTASGYNEQFF. For the CDR3, the DNA is TGCGCCAGCAGCTTGACGGCTAGCGGATACAATGAGCAGTTCTTC. Full variable domain (rest looked up from reference TRBV5-1 and TRBJ2-1): KAGVTQTPRYLIKTRGQQVTLSCSPISGHRSVSWYQQTPGQGLQFLFEYFSETQRNKGNFPGRFSGRQFSNSRSEMNVSTLELGDSALYLCASSLTASGYNEQFFGPGTRLTVL.

J is TRBJ2-7 and V is TRBV4-1; tentative D call: TRBD1 (5 bases). V lost 3 bases and J lost 4, with 10 bases in between. CDR3 length: 13 residues. Germline V CDR1 and CDR2: MGHRA, YSYEKL. The CDR3 DNA follows: TGCGCCAGCAGCCAGGTACAGGTATACGAGCAGTACTTC. Its translation: CASSQVQVYEQYF.

In its sample, this clone was seen a few times. This chain links TRBV6-1 with TRBJ2-1; 11 bases map to TRBD2. With V trimmed by 7 bases and J by 1 base, 3 bases remained unmatched. Germline loops: CDR1 MNHNS, CDR2 SASEGT. This CDR3 spans 15 amino acids. CDR3 sequence reads: CASTWTSGSYNEQFF. As DNA, the CDR3 is TGTGCCAGCACTTGGACTAGCGGGTCCTACAATGAGCAGTTCTTC.

This clone came up many times. The genes are TRBV9 and TRBJ1-5; D may be TRBD1 (6 bases). This CDR3 contains 17 residues. Deletions cut 0 bases from V and 2 bases from J, with 15 bases between. Germline-derived CDR1 and CDR2 are SGDLS and YYNGEE. This chain's CDR3 is CASSVGGGLEGNQPQHF. In DNA form, the CDR3 reads TGTGCCAGCAGCGTAGGGGGGGGGCTGGAGGGCAATCAGCCCCAGCATTTT.

This clone was counted ten times or more. J is TRBJ2-1 and V is TRBV7-3; TRBD2 might be the D (5 bases). The CDR3 is 15 amino acids. Trimming cost V 1 base and J 2 bases, with 9 bases left between them. Per the germline V gene, CDR1 is SGHTA and CDR2 is FQGTGA. CDR3 nucleotides: TGTGCCAGCAGCTTAAGTCCTAGCCCCTACAATGAGCAGTTCTTC. Its protein product is CASSLSPSPYNEQFF.

In its sample, this clone was seen many times. CDR3 protein: CASSPTGQGDTQYF. The CDR3 coding sequence is TGTGCCAGCTCACCAACAGGACAGGGAGATACGCAGTATTTT. This chain connects TRBV18 to TRBJ2-3, with 8 bases that match TRBD1. The CDR3 loop spans 14 amino acids. V shed 2 bases, J shed 5 bases, and the junction held 3 bases outside the gene matches. Germline V gene lookup returns CDR1 KGHSH and CDR2 LQKENI.

V gene TRBV28 combines with J gene TRBJ1-5; perhaps TRBD1 as D (5 bases). The V end was cut by 3 bases, the J end by 3 bases, with 12 bases between. This CDR3 is built from 15 residues. Germline V gives CDR1 MDHEN, CDR2 SYDVKM. CDR3 residues: CASSFYRPDNQPQHF. The CDR3 DNA reads as TGTGCCAGCAGTTTCTACAGGCCAGACAATCAGCCCCAGCATTTT. Full variable domain (missing parts from reference TRBV28 and TRBJ1-5): DVKVTQSSRYLVKRTGEKVFLECVQDMDHENMFWYRQDPGLGLRLIYFSYDVKMKEKGDIPEGYSVSREKKERFSLILESASTNQTSMYLCASSFYRPDNQPQHFGDGTRLSIL.

The chain is built from TRBV20-1 and TRBJ1-6; 9 positions agree with TRBD1. V trimming: 1 base; J trimming: 7 bases; junction bases outside the gene matches: 2. There are 14 residues in the CDR3. Germline V gene sequence: CDR1 DFQATT, CDR2 SNEGSKA (reference sequence). CDR3 DNA: TGCAGTGCTAGAGGGGACAGGGCCAATTCACCCCTCCACTTT. Amino acid sequence: CSARGDRANSPLHF.

This clone was detected ten times or more. The chain employs TRBV27 and TRBJ2-3; TRBD2 matches 12 bases. V lost 9 bases, J lost 8 bases, and 9 bases stayed unmatched. The germline V gene encodes CDR1 MNHEY and CDR2 SMNVEV (reference sequence). The CDR3 consists of 14 residues. CDR3 residues: CASRLAGDPGTQYF. DNA of the CDR3: TGTGCCAGTCGACTAGCGGGAGATCCAGGTACGCAGTATTTT.

This clone showed up many times. This chain links TRBV5-4 with TRBJ2-7, with TRBD1 as a possible D gene (6 bases). Germline V gene sequence: CDR1 SGHNT, CDR2 YYREEE (reference sequence). V lost 3 bases to trimming and J lost 4 bases, with 20 bases between them. There are 16 residues in the CDR3. CDR3 protein: CASSSIMMGAGYEQYF. In DNA form, the CDR3 reads TGTGCCAGCAGCTCGATCATGATGGGGGCTGGTTACGAGCAGTACTTC. The full variable domain, rest sourced from reference TRBV5-4 and TRBJ2-7, is ETGVTQSPTHLIKTRGQQVTLRCSSQSGHNTVSWYQQALGQGPQFIFQYYREEENGRGNFPPRFSGLQFPNYSSELNVNALELDDSALYLCASSSIMMGAGYEQYFGPGTRLTVT.

This clone has more than one count but fewer than ten. The rearrangement uses TRBV6-2 or TRBV6-3 and TRBJ2-1; D might be TRBD2 (6 bases). Germline V gene sequence: CDR1 MNHEY, CDR2 SVGEGT. V was shortened by 2 bases and J by 4 bases, with 9 bases between the two germline ends. This CDR3 has 14 amino acids. This CDR3 is CASSYGGFYNEQFF. CDR3 sequence (DNA): TGTGCCAGCAGTTACGGAGGGTTTTACAATGAGCAGTTCTTC.

The sample holds many counts of this clone. The chain has TRBV28 and TRBJ1-1; tentatively, D is TRBD1 (5 bases). Germline V gene sequence: CDR1 MDHEN, CDR2 SYDVKM. V gave up 6 bases and J gave up 1 base, with 12 bases separating them. This CDR3 has 14 residues. The CDR3 loop is CASSPGTANTEAFF. The DNA of the CDR3 is TGTGCCAGCAGCCCGGGGACCGCGAACACTGAAGCTTTCTTT.

The rearrangement joins TRBV3-1 to TRBJ2-7; maybe TRBD1 (5 bases). This CDR3 comprises 13 residues. The V end was cut by 5 bases, the J end by 7 bases, with 15 bases between. Germline assignment: CDR1 LGHDT and CDR2 YNNKEL (reference sequence). CDR3 loop: CASSSGLVGEQYF. In DNA, the CDR3 is TGTGCCAGCAGCTCAGGGTTAGTTGGTGAGCAGTACTTC.

Regarding this clone: With a much larger clone just one base away, this may be a read error. The chain employs TRBV5-5 and TRBJ2-1, with D unclear. V was cut by 1 base and J by 0 bases, with 11 bases left in between. Per the germline V gene, CDR1 is SGHKS and CDR2 is YYEKEE (reference sequence). This CDR3 is built from 16 residues. The CDR3 here is CASSLSLWGSYNEQFF. The CDR3, as DNA: TGTGCCAGCAGCTTGTCTCTCTGGGGCTCCTACAATGAGCAGTTCTTC. The full variable domain, its missing parts supplied by reference TRBV5-5 and TRBJ2-1, is DAGVTQSPTHLIKTRGQQVTLRCSPISGHKSVSWYQQVLGQGPQFIFQYYEKEERGRGNFPDRFSARQFPNYSSELNVNALLLGDSALYLCASSLSLWGSYNEQFFGPGTRLTVL.

The chain links TRBV6-1 to TRBJ2-7; TRBD1 aligns across 8 bases. The germline V gene encodes CDR1 MNHNS and CDR2 SASEGT. The CDR3 has 14 residues. The V segment lost 6 bases and the J segment 3 bases; nucleotides outside the gene matches: 7. Written as DNA, the CDR3 is TGTGCCAGCAGCCAAACCGGACAGGGCTACGAGCAGTACTTC. This encodes CASSQTGQGYEQYF.

This clone has a count of ten or more. The chain recombines TRBV12-3 or TRBV12-4 with TRBJ2-7; 14 nucleotides align to TRBD2. This CDR3 spans 17 amino acids. V shed 4 bases, J shed 0 bases, and the junction held 5 bases outside the gene matches. The CDR3 bases are TGTGCCAGCAGTTCTGGGACTAGCGGGAGTCTCTCCTACGAGCAGTACTTC. Translation gives CASSSGTSGSLSYEQYF.

The J gene is TRBJ2-7, the V gene TRBV28, with 12 bases fitting TRBD2. The V segment lost 7 bases and the J segment 6 bases; nucleotides outside the gene matches: 7. The CDR3 is made up of 14 amino acids. Germline assignment: CDR1 MDHEN and CDR2 SYDVKM. The CDR3 region is CASTLAGGPSEQYF. The CDR3, as DNA: TGTGCCAGCACCCTAGCGGGAGGGCCCTCCGAGCAGTACTTC. Complete variable domain (other parts from reference TRBV28 and TRBJ2-7): DVKVTQSSRYLVKRTGEKVFLECVQDMDHENMFWYRQDPGLGLRLIYFSYDVKMKEKGDIPEGYSVSREKKERFSLILESASTNQTSMYLCASTLAGGPSEQYFGPGTRLTVT.

At least ten counts were recorded for this clone. V is TRBV13 and J is TRBJ2-1; 11 nucleotides agree with TRBD2. Germline CDR1 is PRHDT and CDR2 is FYEKMQ (reference sequence). V lost 5 bases to trimming and J lost 3 bases; unmatched junction nucleotides: 15. This CDR3 region has 19 residues. The CDR3 DNA follows: TGTGCCAGCAGCCGCAATAGCGGGGGGGGGACTAGCGGCTACAATGAGCAGTTCTTC. This codes for CASSRNSGGGTSGYNEQFF.

This clone has a handful of counts. This could be a read error, since a much larger clone is one nucleotide away. V gene TRBV6-2 or TRBV6-3 combines with J gene TRBJ2-7; 13 bases align to TRBD2. The CDR3 covers 15 residues. The germline CDR1 and CDR2 sequences are MNHEY and SVGEGT. The chain's CDR3 is CASNLGTSGTYERYF. The CDR3 DNA reads TGTGCCAGCAACCTAGGGACTAGCGGGACTTACGAGCGGTACTTC.